These 27 T cell receptor beta chains share one sample of origin, sequenced in a study of CXCR3-negative and CXCR3-positive naive CD8 T cells. Study observations and caveats: Naive cells with CXCR3 showed TRB CDR3s that were more hydrophobic than those in CXCR3-negative naive cells.

The method, 5' RACE with UMI labels, was used to prepare the TRB cDNA libraries. For each CDR3 protein, TCRdb gives one entry from its re-call of the 5' RACE reads, without DNA. The specimen's table records 65,000 to 90,000 distinct CDR3 sequences. These receptors lack a known antigen. Sequenced: naive CXCR3+ CD8+ T cells from blood. Regarding subset: CD45RO-CCR7+CD27+CD95- naive CD8+ T cells expressing CXCR3 (TNR3+). These TCRs come from a human donor in good health. Some clones in this sample may be carry-over from other donors' samples.

V and J are TRBV12-3 or TRBV12-4 and TRBJ2-2; TCRdb designates TRBD1, a call that cannot be tested without DNA. This CDR3 is 15 amino acids long. CDR3 sequence reads: CASSGQVMNTGELFF.

The chain is built from TRBV10-3 and TRBJ1-1; with no DNA, the TCRdb D assignment of TRBD1 cannot be verified. The CDR3 consists of 13 residues. Germline V gives CDR1 ENHRY, CDR2 SYGVKD. CDR3 sequence reads: CAISRGHPAEAFF.

V and J are TRBV20-1 and TRBJ2-3; with no DNA, the TCRdb D assignment of TRBD2 cannot be verified. From germline, CDR1 is DFQATT and CDR2 SNEGSKA (reference sequence). This CDR3 contains 14 residues. The CDR3 protein is CSARAGGGTDTQYF.

V gene TRBV12-3 or TRBV12-4 combines with J gene TRBJ2-7; TCRdb returns TRBD2, unconfirmable since there is no DNA. CDR3 size: 13 residues. CDR3 sequence: CASSPGLIYEQYF.

This chain's CDR3 is CASSQPGQPATNEKLFF. The rearrangement links TRBV21-1 to TRBJ1-4; with no DNA, the TCRdb D assignment of TRBD1 cannot be verified. TRBV21-1 is marked as a pseudogene. This CDR3 has 17 residues.

This chain connects TRBV5-4 to TRBJ2-2. CDR3 length: 12 amino acids. CDR1 is SGHNT and CDR2 is YYREEE in the germline V gene (reference sequence). CDR3 protein: CASKEPPGELFF.

The genes are TRBV4-2 and TRBJ2-1. Germline CDR1 and CDR2: LGHNA and YNFKEQ. This CDR3 is 13 amino acids long. The CDR3 loop reads CASSQDRMDEQFF.

The chain employs TRBV29-1 and TRBJ1-1. The germline gives CDR1 SQVTM, CDR2 ANQGSEA. The CDR3 loop spans 12 amino acids. CDR3 protein: CSVDPGSTEAFF.

V and J are TRBV27 and TRBJ2-1. This CDR3 has 15 residues. In germline, CDR1 is MNHEY, CDR2 SMNVEV (reference sequence). The CDR3 loop is CASSVSGSSYNEQFF.

The genes are TRBV7-6 and TRBJ2-1; with no DNA, the TCRdb D assignment of TRBD2 cannot be verified. The CDR3 is 20 residues long. In germline, CDR1 is SGHVS, CDR2 FNYEAQ. The CDR3 sequence is CASSLAKNLAGGSSYNEQFF.

The chain couples TRBV7-6 to TRBJ2-5; the TCRdb call, TRBD2, lacks DNA for checking. The CDR3 is made up of 17 amino acids. Per the germline V gene, CDR1 is SGHVS and CDR2 is FNYEAQ. The CDR3 sequence: CASSLASGGGMLETQYF.

J is TRBJ2-3 and V is TRBV7-8; TCRdb's D call of TRBD2 is untestable without DNA. Looked up from germline, CDR1 is SGHVS and CDR2 is FQNEAQ. This CDR3 is built from 13 residues. This CDR3 reads CASSLASGNTQYF. The variable domain in full, with the rest retrieved from reference TRBV7-8 and TRBJ2-3, is GAGVSQSPRYKVAKRGQDVALRCDPISGHVSLFWYQQALGQGPEFLTYFQNEAQLDKSGLPSDRFFAERPEGSVSTLKIQRTQQEDSAVYLCASSLASGNTQYFGPGTRLTVL.

The rearrangement uses TRBV6-2 or TRBV6-3 and TRBJ2-7. The CDR3 loop spans 12 amino acids. The germline V gene encodes CDR1 MNHEY and CDR2 SVGEGT. The CDR3 sequence: CASSYRFYEQYF.

The chain couples TRBV6-5 to TRBJ2-5. Germline CDR1 reads MNHEY; CDR2 reads SVGAGI. The CDR3 spans 13 residues. CDR3 residues: CASSLFAEETQYF.

V and J are TRBV29-1 and TRBJ2-7; TCRdb indicates TRBD1, and absent DNA this call remains unverified. This CDR3 spans 13 amino acids. CDR1 is SQVTM, CDR2 ANQGSEA, per germline. The CDR3 protein is CSVEDTGGYEQYF.

The chain links TRBV6-5 to TRBJ2-1; TCRdb's D call of TRBD2 is untestable without DNA. CDR1 is MNHEY, CDR2 SVGAGI, per germline. This CDR3 spans 15 amino acids. CDR3 residues: CASSYSKVQYNEQFF.

The chain employs TRBV28 and TRBJ2-7; lacking DNA, the TRBD1 call made by TCRdb goes unchecked. This CDR3 has 17 amino acids. Germline CDR1 MDHEN, CDR2 SYDVKM. The CDR3 spells CASTLPPDRGLGYEQYF.

The chain's CDR3 is CASRGDGQETQYF. The J gene is TRBJ2-5, the V gene TRBV28; TCRdb's D gene call, TRBD1, goes unchecked for lack of DNA. CDR1 and CDR2 (germline): MDHEN, SYDVKM. The CDR3 contains 13 residues.

CDR3 sequence reads: CATSDLKHDEQFF. The rearrangement joins TRBV24-1 to TRBJ2-1. Germline assignment: CDR1 KGHDR and CDR2 SFDVKD. This CDR3 is 13 amino acids long.

V is TRBV29-1 and J is TRBJ1-4; there is no DNA to check the TCRdb D call of TRBD1. From germline, CDR1 is SQVTM and CDR2 ANQGSEA. The CDR3 runs 13 residues. The CDR3 here is CSVGDRNNEKLFF.

This chain joins TRBV28 and TRBJ1-5; the TRBD1 assignment by TCRdb is unverifiable without DNA. CDR3 length: 15 amino acids. Looked up from germline, CDR1 is MDHEN and CDR2 is SYDVKM. CDR3 in amino acids: CASSLYRGSNQPQHF. Using reference TRBV28 and TRBJ1-5 for the parts outside the CDR3, the full variable domain is DVKVTQSSRYLVKRTGEKVFLECVQDMDHENMFWYRQDPGLGLRLIYFSYDVKMKEKGDIPEGYSVSREKKERFSLILESASTNQTSMYLCASSLYRGSNQPQHFGDGTRLSIL.

The chain is built from TRBV2 and TRBJ2-7; lacking DNA, the TRBD1 call made by TCRdb goes unchecked. Germline V gene data show CDR1 as SNHLY and CDR2 as FYNNEI. This CDR3 is 17 amino acids long. Here the CDR3 reads CASRRGQGPDTLYEQYF.

The rearrangement links TRBV19 to TRBJ2-1; the D call of TRBD2 rests on TCRdb alone, since no DNA is present to check it. This CDR3 spans 17 amino acids. CDR1 and CDR2 from the germline V gene are LNHDA and SQIVND (reference sequence). The CDR3 here is CASSMASLAGVYNEQFF.

The chain's CDR3 is CATSRVRGENTDTQYF. The chain employs TRBV15 and TRBJ2-3; lacking DNA, the TRBD1 call made by TCRdb goes unchecked. Germline CDR1 is LNHNV and CDR2 is YYDKDF (reference sequence). The CDR3 sequence is 16 residues long.

V and J are TRBV28 and TRBJ2-1; lacking DNA, the TRBD2 call made by TCRdb goes unchecked. This CDR3 has 15 residues. The V gene's germline CDR1 is MDHEN and CDR2 SYDVKM. The CDR3: CASSTGASGRDEQFF.

J is TRBJ2-7 and V is TRBV4-1. Germline V gene sequence: CDR1 MGHRA, CDR2 YSYEKL. This CDR3 is built from 14 residues. This chain's CDR3 is CASSQDWEAYEQYF.

The V gene is TRBV12-3 or TRBV12-4, the J gene TRBJ1-2; no DNA is available, so the TRBD1 call from TCRdb remains unchecked. The CDR3 has 17 amino acids. The CDR3 is CASKSLDRGVSNYGYTF.